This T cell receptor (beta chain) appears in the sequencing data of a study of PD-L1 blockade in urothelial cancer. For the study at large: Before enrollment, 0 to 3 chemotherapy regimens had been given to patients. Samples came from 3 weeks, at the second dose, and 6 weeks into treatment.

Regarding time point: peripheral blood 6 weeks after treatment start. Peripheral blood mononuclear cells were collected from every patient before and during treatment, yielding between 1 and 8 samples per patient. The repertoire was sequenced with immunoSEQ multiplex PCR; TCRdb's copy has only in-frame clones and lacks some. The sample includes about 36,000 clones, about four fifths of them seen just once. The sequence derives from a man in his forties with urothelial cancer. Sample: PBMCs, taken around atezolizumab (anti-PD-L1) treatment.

The CDR3 DNA reads as TGTGCCAGCAGGTTTCAAGGGACAGGGCAAGAGACCCAGTACTTC. Translated: CASRFQGTGQETQYF. The rearrangement links TRBV28 to TRBJ2-5, with 9 bases matching TRBD1. Germline-derived CDR1 and CDR2 are MDHEN and SYDVKM. Trimming removed 6 bases from V and 2 bases from J; junction bases left unmatched: 7. The CDR3 is 15 amino acids.